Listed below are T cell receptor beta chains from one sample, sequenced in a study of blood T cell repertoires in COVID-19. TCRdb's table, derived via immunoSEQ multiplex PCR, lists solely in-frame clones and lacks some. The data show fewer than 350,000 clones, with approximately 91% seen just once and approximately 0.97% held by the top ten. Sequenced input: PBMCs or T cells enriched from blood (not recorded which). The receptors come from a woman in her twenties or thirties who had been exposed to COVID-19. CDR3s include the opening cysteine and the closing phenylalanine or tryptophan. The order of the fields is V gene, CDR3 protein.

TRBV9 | CASSAGTSGRVFEQFF
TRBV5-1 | CASSTVGRIGGSPLHF
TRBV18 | CASSPLGSLVLNTEAFF
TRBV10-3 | CAVATGDNYGYTF
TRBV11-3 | CASSSGTLSSYEQYF
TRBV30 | CASRGIGNTIYF
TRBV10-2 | CASSDSLFYEQYF
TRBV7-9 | CASTQTSGSSYNEQFF
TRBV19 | CASTPKQEGNSPLHF
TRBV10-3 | CAISESQGAGETQYF
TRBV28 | CASSLPGQLEAFF
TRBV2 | CASSDSRSGGSGLGETQYF
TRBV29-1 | CSVGGLLGLYNEQFF
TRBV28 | CASSHRWREGPNQPQHF
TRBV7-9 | CASSPDRGTTNEKLFF
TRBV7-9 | CASSLRQGYDEQYF
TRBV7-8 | CASSLGTSGPPYEQYF
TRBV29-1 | CSASGQGNTGELFF
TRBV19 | CASTPTSGRGNEQFF
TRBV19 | CASSRGQLITDTQYF
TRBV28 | CASSFPQGSYNQPQHF
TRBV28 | CASSSYRSTNEKLFF
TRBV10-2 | CASSKRWDSPSETQYF
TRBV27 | CASSRTVSYNEQFF
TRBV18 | CASSPQGDTEAFF
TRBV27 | CATGPSAGVETQYF
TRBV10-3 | CAISGTSGNTGELFF
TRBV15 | CATSRVPAYEQYF
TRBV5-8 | CASSRTADQHF
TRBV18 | CASSLGTERNYGYTF
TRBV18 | CASSTGTGGRETQYF
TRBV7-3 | CASSSTGSSGRRGYNEQFF
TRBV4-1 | CASSRGTGEVNVLTF
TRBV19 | CASSIAGANTDTQYF
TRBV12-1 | CASSFALKSWGRLIHYEQYF
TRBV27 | CASSLAGPYEQYF
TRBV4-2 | CASSQDPDSGNTIYF
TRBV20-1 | CSASQQGPNSNQPQHF